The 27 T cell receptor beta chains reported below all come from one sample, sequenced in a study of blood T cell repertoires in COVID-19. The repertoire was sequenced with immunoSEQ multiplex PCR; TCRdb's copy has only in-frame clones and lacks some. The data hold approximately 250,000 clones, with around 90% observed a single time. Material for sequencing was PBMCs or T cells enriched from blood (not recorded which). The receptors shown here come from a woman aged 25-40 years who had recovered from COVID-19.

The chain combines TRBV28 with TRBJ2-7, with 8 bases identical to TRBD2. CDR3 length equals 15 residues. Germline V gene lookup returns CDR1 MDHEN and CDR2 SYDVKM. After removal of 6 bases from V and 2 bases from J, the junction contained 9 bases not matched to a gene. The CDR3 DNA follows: TGTGCCAGCAGCGCACCCGGGGGGGGACCCTACGAGCAGTACTTC. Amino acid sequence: CASSAPGGGPYEQYF. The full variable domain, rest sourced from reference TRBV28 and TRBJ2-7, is DVKVTQSSRYLVKRTGEKVFLECVQDMDHENMFWYRQDPGLGLRLIYFSYDVKMKEKGDIPEGYSVSREKKERFSLILESASTNQTSMYLCASSAPGGGPYEQYFGPGTRLTVT.

The CDR3: CASSLYPGGSALDNEQFF. CDR3 nucleotide sequence: TGTGCCAGCAGTTTATACCCCGGGGGGTCAGCTCTCGACAATGAGCAGTTCTTC. The rearrangement joins TRBV28 to TRBJ2-1; 7 bases match TRBD2. This CDR3 region has 18 residues. Losses at the gene ends were 1 base for V and 5 bases for J; bases not matched to a gene: 14. Germline CDR1 is MDHEN and CDR2 is SYDVKM.

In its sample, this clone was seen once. The CDR3 DNA is TGTGCCAGCAAGGTACAGGGGGCCACTGGAAACACCATATATTTT. Protein sequence: CASKVQGATGNTIYF. The rearrangement joins TRBV6-5 to TRBJ1-3; 9 nucleotides agree with TRBD1. The J segment lost 2 bases and the V segment lost 7 bases, leaving 6 bases of the junction unmatched. The germline gives CDR1 MNHEY, CDR2 SVGAGI. The CDR3 contains 15 residues.

The DNA for the CDR3 is TGCGCCAGCAGCCAAGGGGACAGAGTCAGCACAGATACGCAGTATTTT. The encoded protein is CASSQGDRVSTDTQYF. V is TRBV5-1 and J is TRBJ2-3, with 7 bases that match TRBD1. This CDR3 spans 16 amino acids. Trimming took 4 bases from V and 0 from J; bases not matched to a gene: 8. Germline values: CDR1 SGHRS, CDR2 YFSETQ.

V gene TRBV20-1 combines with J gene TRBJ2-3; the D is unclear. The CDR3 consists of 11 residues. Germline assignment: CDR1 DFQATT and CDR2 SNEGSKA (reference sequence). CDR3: CSPEDTDTQYF. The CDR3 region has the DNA TGCAGCCCAGAGGATACAGATACGCAGTATTTT.

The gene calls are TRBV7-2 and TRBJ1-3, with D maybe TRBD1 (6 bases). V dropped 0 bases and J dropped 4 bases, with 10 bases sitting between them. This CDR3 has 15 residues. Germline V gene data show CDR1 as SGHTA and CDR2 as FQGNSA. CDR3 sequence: CASSLAAGAGNTIYF. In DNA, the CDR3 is TGTGCCAGCAGCTTAGCGGCAGGGGCAGGAAACACCATATATTTT.

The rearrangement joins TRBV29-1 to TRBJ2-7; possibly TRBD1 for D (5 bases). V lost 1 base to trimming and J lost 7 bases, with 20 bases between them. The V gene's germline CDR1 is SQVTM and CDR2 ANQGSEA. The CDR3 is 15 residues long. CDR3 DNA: TGCAGCGTTGAAGGGGGCCCCCCCCGAACATGGGAGCAGTACTTC. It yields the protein CSVEGGPPRTWEQYF.

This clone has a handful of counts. CDR3 region: CASSLDRAVGEAFF. CDR3 in DNA: TGTGCCAGCTCCCTGGACAGGGCGGTCGGTGAAGCTTTCTTT. V usage is TRBV18 and J usage is TRBJ1-1; 8 bases are a match to TRBD1. The ends lost 6 bases at V and 7 bases at J; junction bases unmatched: 10. The CDR3 has 14 residues. Germline V gene data show CDR1 as KGHSH and CDR2 as LQKENI.

CDR3 in DNA: TGTGCCAGTAGTATATGGGGACTCGGACAGGGAGTATTCGATGAGCAGTTCTTC. It encodes CASSIWGLGQGVFDEQFF. The V call is TRBV19, the J call TRBJ2-1; TRBD1 aligns across 8 bases. CDR1 and CDR2 (germline): LNHDA, SQIVND (reference sequence). The CDR3 covers 18 residues. Germline trimming cut 2 bases from V and 8 bases from J; bases unmatched to any gene: 17.

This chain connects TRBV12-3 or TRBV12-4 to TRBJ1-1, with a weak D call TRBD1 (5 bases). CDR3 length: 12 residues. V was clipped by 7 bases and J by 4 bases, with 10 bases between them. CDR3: CASTPRGTEAFF. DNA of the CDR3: TGTGCCAGCACCCCAAGGGGCACTGAAGCTTTCTTT.

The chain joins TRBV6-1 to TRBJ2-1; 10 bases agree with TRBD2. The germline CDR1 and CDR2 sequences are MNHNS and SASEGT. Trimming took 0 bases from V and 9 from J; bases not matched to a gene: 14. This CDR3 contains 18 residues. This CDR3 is CASSEARRLAGVLGEQFF. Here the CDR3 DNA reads TGTGCCAGCAGTGAAGCGCGGCGTCTAGCGGGAGTACTGGGTGAGCAGTTCTTC.

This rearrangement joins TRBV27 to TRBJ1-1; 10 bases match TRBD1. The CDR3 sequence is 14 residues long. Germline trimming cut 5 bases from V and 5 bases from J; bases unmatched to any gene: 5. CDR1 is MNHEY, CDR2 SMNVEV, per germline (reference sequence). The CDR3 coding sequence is TGTGCCAGCAGTATTCCGGGACAGGGGACTGAAGCTTTCTTT. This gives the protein CASSIPGQGTEAFF.

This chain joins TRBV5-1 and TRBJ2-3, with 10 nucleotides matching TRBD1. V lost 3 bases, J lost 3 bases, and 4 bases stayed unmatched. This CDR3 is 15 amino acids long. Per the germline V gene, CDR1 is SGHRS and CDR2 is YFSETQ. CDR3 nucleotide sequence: TGCGCCAGCAGCTCGGACAGGGGGAGGACAGATACGCAGTATTTT. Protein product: CASSSDRGRTDTQYF.

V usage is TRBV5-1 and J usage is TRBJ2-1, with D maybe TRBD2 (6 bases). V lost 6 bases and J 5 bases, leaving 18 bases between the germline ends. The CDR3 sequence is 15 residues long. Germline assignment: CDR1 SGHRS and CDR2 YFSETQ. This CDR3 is CASIGGALLNNEQFF. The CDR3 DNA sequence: TGCGCCAGCATTGGCGGGGCCTTACTTAACAATGAGCAGTTCTTC. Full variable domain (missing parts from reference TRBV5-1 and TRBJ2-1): KAGVTQTPRYLIKTRGQQVTLSCSPISGHRSVSWYQQTPGQGLQFLFEYFSETQRNKGNFPGRFSGRQFSNSRSEMNVSTLELGDSALYLCASIGGALLNNEQFFGPGTRLTVL.

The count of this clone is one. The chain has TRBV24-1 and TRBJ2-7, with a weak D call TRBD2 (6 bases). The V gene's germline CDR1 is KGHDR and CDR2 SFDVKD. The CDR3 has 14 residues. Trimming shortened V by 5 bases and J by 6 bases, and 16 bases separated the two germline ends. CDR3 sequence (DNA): TGTGCCACCAGTGTCGGGGGAGTCCCCGGCGAGCAGTACTTC. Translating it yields CATSVGGVPGEQYF.

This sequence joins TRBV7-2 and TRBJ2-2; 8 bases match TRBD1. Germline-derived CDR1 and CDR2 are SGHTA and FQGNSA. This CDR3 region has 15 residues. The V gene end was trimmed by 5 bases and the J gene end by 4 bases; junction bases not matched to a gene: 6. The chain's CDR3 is CASSARQGSTGELFF. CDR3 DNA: TGTGCCAGCAGCGCCCGACAGGGGTCCACCGGGGAGCTGTTTTTT.

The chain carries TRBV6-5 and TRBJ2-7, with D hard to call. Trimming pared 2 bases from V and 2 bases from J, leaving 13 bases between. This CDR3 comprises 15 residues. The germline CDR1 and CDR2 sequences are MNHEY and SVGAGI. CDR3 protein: CASSYSPLPTYEQYF. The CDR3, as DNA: TGTGCCAGCAGTTACAGTCCCCTTCCTACCTACGAGCAGTACTTC.

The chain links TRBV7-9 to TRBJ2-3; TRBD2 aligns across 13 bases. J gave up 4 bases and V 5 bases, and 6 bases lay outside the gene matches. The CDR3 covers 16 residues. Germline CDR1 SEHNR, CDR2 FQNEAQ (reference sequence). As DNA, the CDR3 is TGTGCCAGCAGCCGGGGAGGACTAGCGGGGGCAGATACGCAGTATTTT. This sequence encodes CASSRGGLAGADTQYF.

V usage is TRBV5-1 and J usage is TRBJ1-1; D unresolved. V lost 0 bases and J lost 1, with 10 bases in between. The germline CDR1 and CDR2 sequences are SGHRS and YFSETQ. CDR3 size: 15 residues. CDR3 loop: CASSLASVANTEAFF. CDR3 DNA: TGCGCCAGCAGCTTGGCTTCGGTTGCGAACACTGAAGCTTTCTTT.

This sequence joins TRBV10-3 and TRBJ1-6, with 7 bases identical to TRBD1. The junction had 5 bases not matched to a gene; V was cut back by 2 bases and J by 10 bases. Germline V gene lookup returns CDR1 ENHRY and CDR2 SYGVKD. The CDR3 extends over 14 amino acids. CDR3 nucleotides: TGTGCCATCAGTGAGCTTGAGACAGGGTCACCCCTCCACTTT. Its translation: CAISELETGSPLHF.

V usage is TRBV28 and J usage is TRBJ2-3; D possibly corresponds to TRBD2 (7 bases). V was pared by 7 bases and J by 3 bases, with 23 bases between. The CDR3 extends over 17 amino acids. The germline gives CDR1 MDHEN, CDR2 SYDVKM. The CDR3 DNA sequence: TGTGCCAGCACCCTTTCGGGGGGCAGGGGAAATACAGATACGCAGTATTTT. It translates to CASTLSGGRGNTDTQYF.

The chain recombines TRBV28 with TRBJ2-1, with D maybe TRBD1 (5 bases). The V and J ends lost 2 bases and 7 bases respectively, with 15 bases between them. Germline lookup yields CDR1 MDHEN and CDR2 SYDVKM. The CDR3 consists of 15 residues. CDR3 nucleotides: TGTGCCAGCAGTTTAAGGGTAAGGGGTGGAAATGAGCAGTTCTTC. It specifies CASSLRVRGGNEQFF.

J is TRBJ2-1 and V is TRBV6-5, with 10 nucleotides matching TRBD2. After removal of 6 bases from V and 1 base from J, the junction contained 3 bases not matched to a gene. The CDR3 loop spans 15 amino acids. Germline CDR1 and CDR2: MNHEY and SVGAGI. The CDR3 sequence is CASSHSGRSYNEQFF. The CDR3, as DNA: TGTGCCAGCAGCCATAGCGGGAGGTCCTACAATGAGCAGTTCTTC.

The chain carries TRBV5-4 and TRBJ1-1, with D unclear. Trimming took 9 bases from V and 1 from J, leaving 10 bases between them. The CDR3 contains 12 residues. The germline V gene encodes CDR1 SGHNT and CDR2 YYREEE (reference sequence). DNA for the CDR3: TGTGCCATAAGATACGGGAACACTGAAGCTTTCTTT. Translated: CAIRYGNTEAFF.

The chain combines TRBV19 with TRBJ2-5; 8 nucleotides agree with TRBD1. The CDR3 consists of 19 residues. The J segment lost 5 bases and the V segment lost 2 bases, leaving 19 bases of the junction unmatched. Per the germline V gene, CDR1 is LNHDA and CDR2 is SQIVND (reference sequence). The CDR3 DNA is TGTGCCAGTAGTATACGACAGGGGCCAACTCGCCTCGTGTCCGAGACCCAGTACTTC. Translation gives CASSIRQGPTRLVSETQYF.

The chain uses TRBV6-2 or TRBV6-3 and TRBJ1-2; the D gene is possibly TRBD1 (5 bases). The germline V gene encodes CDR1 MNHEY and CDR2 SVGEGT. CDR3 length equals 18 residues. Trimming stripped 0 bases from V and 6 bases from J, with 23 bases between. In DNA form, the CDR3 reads TGTGCCAGCAGTTACTCTTCGGCCTTCGGAGGGGCTCCTGATGGCTACACCTTC. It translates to CASSYSSAFGGAPDGYTF.

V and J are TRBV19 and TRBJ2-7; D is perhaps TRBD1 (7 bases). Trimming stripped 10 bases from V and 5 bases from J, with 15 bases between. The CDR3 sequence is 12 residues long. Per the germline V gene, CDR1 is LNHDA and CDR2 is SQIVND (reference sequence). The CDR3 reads CATEGAGDEQYF. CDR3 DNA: TGTGCCACGGAGGGGGCAGGGGACGAGCAGTACTTC.